The subject of this entry is one T cell receptor beta chain. Germline loops: CDR1 SGHVS, CDR2 FNYEAQ. The CDR3 length is 15 residues. V was shortened by 2 bases and J by 5 bases, with 14 bases between the two germline ends. This sample is drawn from a study of control samples from healthy donors and cancer patients. Measured with immunoSEQ multiplex PCR; TCRdb has only the in-frame clones, and not every one. Of around 130,000 clones detected, 85% to 95% appear once; the ten largest clones hold about 1.5%. This chain uses TRBV7-6 with TRBJ2-3, with D perhaps matching TRBD2 (7 bases). Material for sequencing was PBMCs. The receptor comes from a middle-aged man with head and neck cancer. The chain's CDR3 is CASSLSAGAGDTQYF. The CDR3 nucleotides are TGTGCCAGCAGCTTAAGTGCGGGGGCCGGAGATACGCAGTATTTT.